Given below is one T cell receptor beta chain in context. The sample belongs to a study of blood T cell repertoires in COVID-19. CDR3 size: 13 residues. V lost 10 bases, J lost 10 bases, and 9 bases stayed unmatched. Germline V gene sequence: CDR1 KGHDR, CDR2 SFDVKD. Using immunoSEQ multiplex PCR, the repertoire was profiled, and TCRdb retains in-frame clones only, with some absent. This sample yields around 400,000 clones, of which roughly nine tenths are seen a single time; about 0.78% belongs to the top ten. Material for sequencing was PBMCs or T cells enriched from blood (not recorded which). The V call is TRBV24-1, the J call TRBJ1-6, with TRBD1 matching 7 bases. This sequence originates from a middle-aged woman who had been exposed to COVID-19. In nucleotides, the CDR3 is TGTGCCACAAAGGGACAAGGGGGCTCACCCCTCCACTTT. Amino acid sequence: CATKGQGGSPLHF.